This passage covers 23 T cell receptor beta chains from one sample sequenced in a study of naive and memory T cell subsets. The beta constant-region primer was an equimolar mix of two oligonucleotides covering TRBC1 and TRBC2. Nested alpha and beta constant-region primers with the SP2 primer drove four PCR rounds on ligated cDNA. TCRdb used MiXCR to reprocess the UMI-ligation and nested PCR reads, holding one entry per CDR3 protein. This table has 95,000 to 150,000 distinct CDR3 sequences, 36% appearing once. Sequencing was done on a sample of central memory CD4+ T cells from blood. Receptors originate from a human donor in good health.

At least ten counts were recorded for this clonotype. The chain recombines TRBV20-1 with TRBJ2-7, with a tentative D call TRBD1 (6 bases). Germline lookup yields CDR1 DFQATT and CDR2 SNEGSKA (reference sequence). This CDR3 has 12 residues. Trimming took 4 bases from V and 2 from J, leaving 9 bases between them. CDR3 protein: CSAKQGPYEQYF. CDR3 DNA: TGCAGTGCTAAACAGGGACCCTACGAGCAGTACTTC.

The chain's CDR3 is CASSWEKRNEQFF. The CDR3 nucleotides are TGTGCCAGCAGTTGGGAAAAGCGGAATGAGCAGTTCTTC. The chain has TRBV5-4 and TRBJ2-1; a possible D gene is TRBD2 (5 bases). Germline V CDR1 and CDR2: SGHNT, YYREEE (reference sequence). CDR3 length equals 13 residues. Trimming took 5 bases from V and 7 from J, leaving 13 bases between them.

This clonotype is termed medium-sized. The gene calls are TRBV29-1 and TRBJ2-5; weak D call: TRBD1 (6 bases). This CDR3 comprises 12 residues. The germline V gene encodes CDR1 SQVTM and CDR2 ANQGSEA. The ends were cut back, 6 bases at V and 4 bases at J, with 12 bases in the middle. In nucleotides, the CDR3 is TGCAGCGTGCCCCAGGGGCGAGAGACCCAGTACTTC. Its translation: CSVPQGRETQYF.

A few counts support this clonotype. The CDR3 loop reads CASSPTSQGHEQFF. DNA of the CDR3: TGCGCCAGCAGCCCAACTAGCCAGGGCCATGAGCAGTTCTTC. The chain links TRBV5-1 to TRBJ2-1; tentatively, D is TRBD2 (6 bases). CDR1 and CDR2 from the germline V gene are SGHRS and YFSETQ. V lost 4 bases and J 8 bases, leaving 16 bases between the germline ends. The CDR3 consists of 14 residues.

CDR3 DNA sequence: TGTGCCAGCAGCTTATCCGCCTCCTTCTACTCCTACAATGAGCAGTTCTTC. It encodes CASSLSASFYSYNEQFF. The rearrangement links TRBV7-9 to TRBJ2-1; no definite D call. CDR3 length equals 17 residues. From germline, CDR1 is SEHNR and CDR2 FQNEAQ (reference sequence). V lost 2 bases to trimming and J lost 0 bases, with 14 bases between them.

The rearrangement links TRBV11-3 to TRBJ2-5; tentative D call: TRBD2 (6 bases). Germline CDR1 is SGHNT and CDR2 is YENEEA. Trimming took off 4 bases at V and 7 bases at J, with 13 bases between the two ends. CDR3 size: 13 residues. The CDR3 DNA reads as TGTGCCAGCAGCTCAGGGTCCGGGGGGACCCAGTACTTC. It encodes CASSSGSGGTQYF.

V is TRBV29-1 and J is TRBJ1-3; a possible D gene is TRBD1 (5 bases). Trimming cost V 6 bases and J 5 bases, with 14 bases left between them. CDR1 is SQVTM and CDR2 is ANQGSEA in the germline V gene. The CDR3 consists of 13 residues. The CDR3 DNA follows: TGCAGCGTCGTTATCCAGGGTAGAAACACCATATATTTT. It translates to CSVVIQGRNTIYF. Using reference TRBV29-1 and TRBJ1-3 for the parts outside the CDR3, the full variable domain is SAVISQKPSRDICQRGTSLTIQCQVDSQVTMMFWYRQQPGQSLTLIATANQGSEATYESGFVIDKFPISRPNLTFSTLTVSNMSPEDSSIYLCSVVIQGRNTIYFGEGSWLTVV.

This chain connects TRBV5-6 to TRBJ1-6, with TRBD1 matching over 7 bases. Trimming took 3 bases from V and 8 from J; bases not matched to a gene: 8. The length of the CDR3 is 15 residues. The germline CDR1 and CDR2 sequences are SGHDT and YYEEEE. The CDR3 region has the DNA TGTGCCAGCAGCTGGGGGACAGAACCCTATTCACCCCTCCACTTT. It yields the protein CASSWGTEPYSPLHF.

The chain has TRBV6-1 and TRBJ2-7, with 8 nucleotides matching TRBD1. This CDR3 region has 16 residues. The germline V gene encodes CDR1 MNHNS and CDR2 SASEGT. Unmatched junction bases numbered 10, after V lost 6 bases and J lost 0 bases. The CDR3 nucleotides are TGTGCCAGCAGGGGGGGACAGGCGGGGAGCTCCTACGAGCAGTACTTC. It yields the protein CASRGGQAGSSYEQYF.

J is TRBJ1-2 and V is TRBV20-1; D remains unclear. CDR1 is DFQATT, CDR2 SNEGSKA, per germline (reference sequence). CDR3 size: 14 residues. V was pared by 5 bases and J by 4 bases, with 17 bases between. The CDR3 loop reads CSAYPQGRPYGYTF. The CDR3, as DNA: TGCAGTGCTTACCCCCAAGGTCGTCCCTATGGCTACACCTTC.

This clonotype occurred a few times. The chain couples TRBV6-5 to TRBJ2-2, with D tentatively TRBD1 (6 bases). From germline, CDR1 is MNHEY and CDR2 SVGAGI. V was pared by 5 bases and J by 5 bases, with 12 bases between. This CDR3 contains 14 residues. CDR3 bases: TGTGCCAGCAGTCGTTTACAGGGAACCGGGGAGCTGTTTTTT. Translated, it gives CASSRLQGTGELFF.

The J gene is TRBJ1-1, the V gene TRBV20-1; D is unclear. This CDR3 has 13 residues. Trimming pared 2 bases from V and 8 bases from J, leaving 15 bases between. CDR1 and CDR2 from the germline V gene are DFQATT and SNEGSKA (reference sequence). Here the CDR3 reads CSARPIRPMEAFF. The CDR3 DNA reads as TGCAGTGCTAGACCCATTAGACCGATGGAAGCTTTCTTT.

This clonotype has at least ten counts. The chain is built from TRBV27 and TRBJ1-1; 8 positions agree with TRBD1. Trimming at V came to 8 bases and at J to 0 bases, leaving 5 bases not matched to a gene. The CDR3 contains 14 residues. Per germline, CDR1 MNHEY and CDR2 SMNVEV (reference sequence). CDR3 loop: CASANRGMNTEAFF. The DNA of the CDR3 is TGTGCCAGCGCGAACAGGGGGATGAACACTGAAGCTTTCTTT.

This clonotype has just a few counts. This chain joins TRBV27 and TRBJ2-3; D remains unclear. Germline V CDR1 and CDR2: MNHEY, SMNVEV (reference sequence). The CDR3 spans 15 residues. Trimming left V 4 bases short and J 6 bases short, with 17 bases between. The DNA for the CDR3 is TGTGCCAGCAGTTATTCCGCAGTATCAGTCGATACGCAGTATTTT. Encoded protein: CASSYSAVSVDTQYF.

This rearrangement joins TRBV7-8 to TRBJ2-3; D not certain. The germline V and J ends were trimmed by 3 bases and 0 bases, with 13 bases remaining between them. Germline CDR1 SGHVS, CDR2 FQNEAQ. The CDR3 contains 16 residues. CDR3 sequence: CASSLRDLVSTDTQYF. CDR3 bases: TGTGCCAGCAGCTTGAGAGATCTTGTTAGCACAGATACGCAGTATTTT.

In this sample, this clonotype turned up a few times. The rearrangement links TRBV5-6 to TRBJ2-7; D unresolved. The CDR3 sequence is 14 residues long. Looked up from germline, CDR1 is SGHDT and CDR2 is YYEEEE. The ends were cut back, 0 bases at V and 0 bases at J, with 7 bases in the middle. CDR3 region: CASSLVGPSYEQYF. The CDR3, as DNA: TGTGCCAGCAGCTTGGTGGGCCCCTCCTACGAGCAGTACTTC.

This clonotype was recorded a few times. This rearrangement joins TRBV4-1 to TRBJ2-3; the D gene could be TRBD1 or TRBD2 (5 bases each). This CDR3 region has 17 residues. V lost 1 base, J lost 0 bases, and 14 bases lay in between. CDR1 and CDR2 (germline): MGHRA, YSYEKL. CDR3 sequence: CASSQASGTQSTDTQYF. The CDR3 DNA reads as TGCGCCAGCAGCCAAGCTTCCGGGACCCAGAGCACAGATACGCAGTATTTT.

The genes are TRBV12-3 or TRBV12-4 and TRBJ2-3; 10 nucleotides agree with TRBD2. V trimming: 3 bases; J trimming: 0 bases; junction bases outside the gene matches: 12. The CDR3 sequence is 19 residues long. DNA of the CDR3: TGTGCCAGCAGTTTTAGGTTTTCTAGCGGGAGTGGAAGCACAGATACGCAGTATTTT. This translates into CASSFRFSSGSGSTDTQYF.

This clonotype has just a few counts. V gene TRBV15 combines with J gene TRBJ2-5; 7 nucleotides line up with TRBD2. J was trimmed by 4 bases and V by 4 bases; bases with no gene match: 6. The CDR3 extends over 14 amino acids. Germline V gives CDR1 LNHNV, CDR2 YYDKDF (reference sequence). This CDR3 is CATSNQGGRETQYF. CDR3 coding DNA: TGTGCCACCAGCAATCAGGGAGGGAGAGAGACCCAGTACTTC. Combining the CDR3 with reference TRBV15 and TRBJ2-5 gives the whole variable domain DAMVIQNPRYQVTQFGKPVTLSCSQTLNHNVMYWYQQKSSQAPKLLFHYYDKDFNNEADTPDNFQSRRPNTSFCFLDIRSPGLGDTAMYLCATSNQGGRETQYFGPGTRLLVL.

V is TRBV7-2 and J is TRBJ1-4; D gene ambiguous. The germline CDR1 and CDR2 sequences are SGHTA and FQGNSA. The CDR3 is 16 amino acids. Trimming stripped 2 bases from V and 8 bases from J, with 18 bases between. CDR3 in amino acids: CASSLSGTLFLEKLFF. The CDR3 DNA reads TGTGCCAGCAGCTTAAGCGGAACACTCTTTTTAGAAAAACTGTTTTTT.

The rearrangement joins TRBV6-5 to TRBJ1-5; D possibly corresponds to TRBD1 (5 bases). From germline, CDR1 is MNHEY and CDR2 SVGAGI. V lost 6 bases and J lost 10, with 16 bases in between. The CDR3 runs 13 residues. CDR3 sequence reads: CASRPSMGGPQHF. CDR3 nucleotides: TGTGCCAGCAGACCTTCTATGGGGGGTCCCCAGCATTTT.

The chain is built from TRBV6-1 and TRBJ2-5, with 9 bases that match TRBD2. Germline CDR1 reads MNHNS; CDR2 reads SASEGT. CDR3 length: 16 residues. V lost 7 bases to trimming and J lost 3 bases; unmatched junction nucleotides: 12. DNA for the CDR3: TGTGCCAGCAACGCCGGTAGCGGGAGTAAGAAAGAGACCCAGTACTTC. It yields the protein CASNAGSGSKKETQYF.

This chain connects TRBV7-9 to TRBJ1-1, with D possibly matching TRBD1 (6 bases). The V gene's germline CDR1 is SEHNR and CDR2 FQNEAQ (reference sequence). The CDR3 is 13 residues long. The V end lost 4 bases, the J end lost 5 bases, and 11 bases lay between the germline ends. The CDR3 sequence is CASSSTGPTEAFF. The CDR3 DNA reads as TGTGCCAGCAGCTCGACAGGTCCAACTGAAGCTTTCTTT.